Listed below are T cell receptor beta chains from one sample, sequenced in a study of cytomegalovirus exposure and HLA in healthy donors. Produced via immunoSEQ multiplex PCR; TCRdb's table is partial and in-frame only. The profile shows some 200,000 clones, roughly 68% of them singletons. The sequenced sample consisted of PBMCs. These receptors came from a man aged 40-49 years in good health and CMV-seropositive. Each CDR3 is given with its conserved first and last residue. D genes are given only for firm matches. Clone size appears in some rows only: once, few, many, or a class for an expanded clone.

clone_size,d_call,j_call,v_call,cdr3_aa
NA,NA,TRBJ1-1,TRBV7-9,CASTTTRLDMNTEAFF
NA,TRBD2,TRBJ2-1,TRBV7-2,CASSLETSGVNEQFF
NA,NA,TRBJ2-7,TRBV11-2,CASSNHRSSYEQYF
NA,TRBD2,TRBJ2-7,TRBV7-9,CASSPGGGRAYEQYF
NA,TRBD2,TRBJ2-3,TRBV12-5,CASLSSGGPGDTQYF
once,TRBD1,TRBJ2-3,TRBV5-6,CASSLRTGGGTDTQYF
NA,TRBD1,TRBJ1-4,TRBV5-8,CASSRRGTDPEELFF
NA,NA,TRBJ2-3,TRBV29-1,CSVALQGSGTDTQYF
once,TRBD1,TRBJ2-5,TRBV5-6,CASSLGGTEETQYF
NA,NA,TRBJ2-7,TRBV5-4,CASSLNGDSYEQYF
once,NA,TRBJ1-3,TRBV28,CASTPSQGGNTIYF
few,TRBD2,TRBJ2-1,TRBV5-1,CASSLGGLAGGYESSYNEQFF
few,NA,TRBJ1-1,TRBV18,CASSPEEGRGNTEAFF
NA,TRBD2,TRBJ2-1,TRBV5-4,CASSFSGGSYNEQFF
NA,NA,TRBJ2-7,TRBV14,CASSQLTGSYYEQYF
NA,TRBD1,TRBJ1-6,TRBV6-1,CASKDRAGNSPLHF
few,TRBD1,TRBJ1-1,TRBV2,CASTAQTGRGRGTEAFF
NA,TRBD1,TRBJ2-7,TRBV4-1,CAGSRPGQGLYEQYF
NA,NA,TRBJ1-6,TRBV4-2,CASSQDERGGGSYNSPLHF
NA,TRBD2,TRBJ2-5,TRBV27,CASSFERGGLETQYF
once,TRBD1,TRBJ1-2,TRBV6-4,CASRRDRGGPYGYTF
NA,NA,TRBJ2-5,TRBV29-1,CSVEGQRAGTQYF
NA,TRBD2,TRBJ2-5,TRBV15,CATSRDEGLGETQYF
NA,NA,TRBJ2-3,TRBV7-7,CASSLAGGPTDTQYF
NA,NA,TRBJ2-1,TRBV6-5,CASSSGLAVYNEQFF
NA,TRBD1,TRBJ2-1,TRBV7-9,CASSLSTGEFF
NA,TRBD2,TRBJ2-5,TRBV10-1,CATGLANQETQYF
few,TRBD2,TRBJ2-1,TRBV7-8,CASSSTTRLWTSGAQVNEQFF
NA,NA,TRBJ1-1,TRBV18,CASSPGGQLGQAFF
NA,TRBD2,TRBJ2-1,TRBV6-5,CASSYSGTSLDNEQFF
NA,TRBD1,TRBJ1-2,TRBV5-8,CASSFRQGANYGYTF
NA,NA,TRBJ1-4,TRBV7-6,CASSSGLSLFF
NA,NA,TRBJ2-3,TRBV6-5,CASRPDRFGTQYF
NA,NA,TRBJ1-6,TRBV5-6,CASSVQNRGNSPLHF
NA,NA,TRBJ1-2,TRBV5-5,CASSLAGDYGYTF
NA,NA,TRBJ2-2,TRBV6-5,CASSYSSRRDTGELFF
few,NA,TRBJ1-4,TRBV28,CASSLVPGTNEKLFF
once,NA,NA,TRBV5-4,CASSQLGSYEQYF
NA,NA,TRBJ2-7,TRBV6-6,CASSYRPGGLSYEQYF
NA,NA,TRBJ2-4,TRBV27,CASASAASPKNIQYF
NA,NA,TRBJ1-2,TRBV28,CASSSRDRGSSGYTF